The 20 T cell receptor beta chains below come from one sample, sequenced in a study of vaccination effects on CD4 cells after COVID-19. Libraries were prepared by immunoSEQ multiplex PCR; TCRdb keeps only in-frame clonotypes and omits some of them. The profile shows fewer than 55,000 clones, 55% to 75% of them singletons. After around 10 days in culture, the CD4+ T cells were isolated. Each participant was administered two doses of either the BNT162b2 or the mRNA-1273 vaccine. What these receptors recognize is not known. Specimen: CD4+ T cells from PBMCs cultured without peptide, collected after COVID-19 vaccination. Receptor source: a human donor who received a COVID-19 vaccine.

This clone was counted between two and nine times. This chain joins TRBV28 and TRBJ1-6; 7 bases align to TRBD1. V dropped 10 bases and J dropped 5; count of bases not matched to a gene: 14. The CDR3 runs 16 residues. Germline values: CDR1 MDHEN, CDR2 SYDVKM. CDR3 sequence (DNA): TGTGCCACCCTCACGACAGGGAGCGGTAATAATTCACCCCTCCACTTT. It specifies CATLTTGSGNNSPLHF.

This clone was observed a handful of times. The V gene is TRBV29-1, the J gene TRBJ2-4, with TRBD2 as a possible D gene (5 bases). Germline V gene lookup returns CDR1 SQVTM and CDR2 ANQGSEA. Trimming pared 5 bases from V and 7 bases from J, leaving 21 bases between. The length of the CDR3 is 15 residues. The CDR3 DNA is TGCAGCGTTAGCCCGACCGGGGAGAAAGGGAACATTCAGTACTTC. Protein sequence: CSVSPTGEKGNIQYF.

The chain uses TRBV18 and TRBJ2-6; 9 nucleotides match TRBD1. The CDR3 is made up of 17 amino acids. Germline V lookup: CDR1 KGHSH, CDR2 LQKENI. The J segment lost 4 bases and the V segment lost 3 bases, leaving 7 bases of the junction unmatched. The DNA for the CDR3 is TGTGCCAGCTCACCCGGGACAGGGAGGGACGGGGCCAACGTCCTGACTTTC. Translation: CASSPGTGRDGANVLTF.

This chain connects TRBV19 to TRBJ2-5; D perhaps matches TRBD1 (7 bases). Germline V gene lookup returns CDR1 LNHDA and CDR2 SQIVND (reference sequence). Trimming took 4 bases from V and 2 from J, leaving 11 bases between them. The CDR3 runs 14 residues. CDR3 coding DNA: TGTGCCAGTAGTACCAGGGGGAGGCAAGAGACCCAGTACTTC. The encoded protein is CASSTRGRQETQYF.

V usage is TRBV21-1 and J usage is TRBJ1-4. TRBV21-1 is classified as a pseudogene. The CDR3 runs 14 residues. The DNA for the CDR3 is TGTGCCAGCAGTTTAGGACGGCCCCATGAAAAACTGTTTTTT. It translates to CASSLGRPHEKLFF.

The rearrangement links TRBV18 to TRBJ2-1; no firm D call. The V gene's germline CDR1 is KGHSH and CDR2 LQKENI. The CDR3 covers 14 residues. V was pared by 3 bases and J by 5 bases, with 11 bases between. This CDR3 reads CASSPWQAHNEQFF. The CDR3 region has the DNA TGTGCCAGCTCACCTTGGCAGGCCCACAATGAGCAGTTCTTC.

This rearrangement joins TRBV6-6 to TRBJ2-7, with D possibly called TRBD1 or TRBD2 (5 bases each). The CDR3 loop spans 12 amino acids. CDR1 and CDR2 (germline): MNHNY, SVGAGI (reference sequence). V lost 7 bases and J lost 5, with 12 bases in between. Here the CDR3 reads CASKRDGHEQYF. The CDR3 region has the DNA TGTGCCAGCAAACGGGACGGGCACGAGCAGTACTTC.

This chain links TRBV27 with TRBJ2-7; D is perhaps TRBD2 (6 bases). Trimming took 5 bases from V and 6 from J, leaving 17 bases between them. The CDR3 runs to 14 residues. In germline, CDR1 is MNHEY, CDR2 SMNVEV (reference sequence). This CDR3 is CASSPQEGRIEQYF. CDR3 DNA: TGTGCCAGCAGTCCCCAGGAGGGGAGGATCGAGCAGTACTTC.

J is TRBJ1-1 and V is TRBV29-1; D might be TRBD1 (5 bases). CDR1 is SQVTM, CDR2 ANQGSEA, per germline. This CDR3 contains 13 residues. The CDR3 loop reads CSFEGGGNTEAFF. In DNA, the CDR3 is TGCAGTTTCGAAGGCGGGGGAAACACTGAAGCTTTCTTT.

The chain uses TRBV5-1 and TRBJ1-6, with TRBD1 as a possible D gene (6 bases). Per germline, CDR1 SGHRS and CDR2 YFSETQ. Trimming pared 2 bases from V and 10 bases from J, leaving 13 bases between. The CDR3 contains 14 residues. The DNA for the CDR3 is TGCGCCAGCAGCTTCTCAGACAGGAGGTCACCCCTCCACTTT. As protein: CASSFSDRRSPLHF.

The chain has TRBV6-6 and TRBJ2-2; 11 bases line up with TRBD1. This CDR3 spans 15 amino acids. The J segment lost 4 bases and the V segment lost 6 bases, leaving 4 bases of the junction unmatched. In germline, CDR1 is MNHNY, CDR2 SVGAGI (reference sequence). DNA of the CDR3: TGTGCCAGCAGAGAGGGACAGGGGGGCACCGGGGAGCTGTTTTTT. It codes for CASREGQGGTGELFF.

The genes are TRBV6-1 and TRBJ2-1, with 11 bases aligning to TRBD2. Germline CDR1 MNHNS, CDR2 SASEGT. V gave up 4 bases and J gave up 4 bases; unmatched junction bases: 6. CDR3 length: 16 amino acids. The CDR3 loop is CASSGLAGPLYNEQFF. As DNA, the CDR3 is TGTGCCAGCAGTGGACTAGCGGGACCACTTTACAATGAGCAGTTCTTC.

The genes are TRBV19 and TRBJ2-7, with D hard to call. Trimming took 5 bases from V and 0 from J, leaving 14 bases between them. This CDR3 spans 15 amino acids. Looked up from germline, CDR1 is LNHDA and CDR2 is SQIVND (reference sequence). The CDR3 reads CASSYWARNSYEQYF. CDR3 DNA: TGTGCCAGTAGTTATTGGGCGCGGAACTCCTACGAGCAGTACTTC. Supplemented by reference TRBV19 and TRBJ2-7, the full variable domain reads DGGITQSPKYLFRKEGQNVTLSCEQNLNHDAMYWYRQDPGQGLRLIYYSQIVNDFQKGDIAEGYSVSREKKESFPLTVTSAQKNPTAFYLCASSYWARNSYEQYFGPGTRLTVT.

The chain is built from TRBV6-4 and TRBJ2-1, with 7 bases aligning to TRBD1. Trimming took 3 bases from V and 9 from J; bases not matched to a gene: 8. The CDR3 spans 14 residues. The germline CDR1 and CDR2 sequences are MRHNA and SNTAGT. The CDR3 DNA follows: TGTGCCAGCAGTGAAGGTGACAGGGACGGTGAGCAGTTCTTC. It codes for CASSEGDRDGEQFF.

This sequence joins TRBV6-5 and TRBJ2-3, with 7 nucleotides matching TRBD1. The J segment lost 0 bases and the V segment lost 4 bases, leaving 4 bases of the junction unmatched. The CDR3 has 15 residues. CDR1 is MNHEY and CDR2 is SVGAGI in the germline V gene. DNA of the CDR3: TGTGCCAGCAGTTCGGGACAGCCTAGCACAGATACGCAGTATTTT. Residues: CASSSGQPSTDTQYF.

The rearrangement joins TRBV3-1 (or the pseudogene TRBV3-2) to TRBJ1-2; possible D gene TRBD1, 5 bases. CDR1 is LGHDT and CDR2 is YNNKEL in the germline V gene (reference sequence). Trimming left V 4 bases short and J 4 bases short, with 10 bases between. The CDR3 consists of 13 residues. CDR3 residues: CASSLDRFYGYTF. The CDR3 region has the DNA TGTGCCAGCAGCCTAGACAGATTCTATGGCTACACCTTC.

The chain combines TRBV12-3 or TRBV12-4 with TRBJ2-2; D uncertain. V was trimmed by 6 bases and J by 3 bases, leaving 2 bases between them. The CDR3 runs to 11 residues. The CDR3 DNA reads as TGTGCCAGCAGACACACCGGGGAGCTGTTTTTT. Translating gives CASRHTGELFF.

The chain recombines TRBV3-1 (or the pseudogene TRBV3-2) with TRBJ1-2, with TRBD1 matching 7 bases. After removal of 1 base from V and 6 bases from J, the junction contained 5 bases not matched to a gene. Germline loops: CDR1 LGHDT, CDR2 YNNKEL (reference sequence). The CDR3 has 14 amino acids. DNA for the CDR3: TGTGCCAGCAGCCAAGTCCGAGGGGGCGATGGCTACACCTTC. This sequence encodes CASSQVRGGDGYTF.

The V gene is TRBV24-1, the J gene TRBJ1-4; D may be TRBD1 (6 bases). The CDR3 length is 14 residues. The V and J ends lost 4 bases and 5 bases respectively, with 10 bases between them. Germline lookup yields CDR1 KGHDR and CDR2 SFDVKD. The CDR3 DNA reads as TGTGCCACCAGTGACGCGGACAGAAATGAAAAACTGTTTTTT. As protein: CATSDADRNEKLFF.

The CDR3 protein is CASSIGGGMDSPLHF. The CDR3 DNA reads as TGTGCCAGTAGTATAGGGGGAGGGATGGATTCACCCCTCCACTTT. The rearrangement links TRBV19 to TRBJ1-6; D unresolved. This CDR3 is built from 15 residues. Trimming stripped 1 base from V and 8 bases from J, with 12 bases between. Germline CDR1 is LNHDA and CDR2 is SQIVND (reference sequence).